These 17 T cell receptor beta chains came from one sample sequenced in a study of tumor-infiltrating lymphocytes in localized non-small cell lung cancer (dated by TCRdb to the early 2020s). Libraries were prepared through the immunoSEQ multiplex PCR assay. TCRdb retrieved this table from immuneACCESS and kept in-frame rearrangements only. Not all clones are present; in checked studies, unresolved V genes account for under half, and no reason is known for the remainder. The sample profile shows about 9,200 clones; 45% to 70% of them were found once. The ten largest clones add up to roughly a tenth of the sample. Sequences were obtained from uninvolved lung tissue not adjacent to the tumor. These receptors were taken from a human donor with non-small cell lung cancer.

Details on this clone: At one end, the junction sequence differs from germline, possibly due to a read error. The chain recombines TRBV4-1 with TRBJ1-1; maybe TRBD1 (5 bases). The CDR3 spans 13 residues. The germline gives CDR1 MGHRA, CDR2 YSYEKL. The chain's CDR3 is CASSHGGNTEAFF. DNA of the CDR3: TGTGCCAGCAGCCATGGGGGGAACACTGAAGCTTTCTTT.

The chain has TRBV5-1 and TRBJ1-6, with no clear D. Trimming stripped 0 bases from V and 0 bases from J, with 7 bases between. There are 16 residues in the CDR3. Germline loops: CDR1 SGHRS, CDR2 YFSETQ. The CDR3, as DNA: TGCGCCAGCAGCTTGGGCGGAAGCTCCTATAATTCACCCCTCCACTTT. This sequence encodes CASSLGGSSYNSPLHF.

The chain links TRBV7-2 to TRBJ2-7; 7 bases line up with TRBD2. The CDR3 is 12 residues long. The V gene end was trimmed by 8 bases and the J gene end by 4 bases; junction bases not matched to a gene: 5. CDR1 SGHTA and CDR2 FQGNSA come from the germline V gene. The CDR3 spells CASGAGEYEQYF. In DNA form, the CDR3 reads TGTGCCAGCGGTGCGGGGGAATACGAGCAGTACTTC. The full variable domain, completed using reference TRBV7-2 and TRBJ2-7, is GAGVSQSPSNKVTEKGKDVELRCDPISGHTALYWYRQSLGQGLEFLIYFQGNSAPDKSGLPSDRFSAERTGGSVSTLTIQRTQQEDSAVYLCASGAGEYEQYFGPGTRLTVT.

The rearrangement links TRBV15 to TRBJ2-5; D remains ambiguous. The ends were cut back, 0 bases at V and 4 bases at J, with 6 bases in the middle. CDR1 is LNHNV, CDR2 YYDKDF, per germline (reference sequence). CDR3 length: 13 amino acids. CDR3 sequence: CATSRDLGETQYF. The CDR3 nucleotides read TGTGCCACCAGCAGAGATCTGGGAGAGACCCAGTACTTC.

DNA for the CDR3: TGTGCCAGCAGTGCCGACCCGAGGGATCGGGGCTACACCTTC. Translating gives CASSADPRDRGYTF. V is TRBV6-1 and J is TRBJ1-2; no clear D gene. The CDR3 runs to 14 residues. The germline gives CDR1 MNHNS, CDR2 SASEGT. V was pared by 4 bases and J by 8 bases, with 17 bases between.

The V call is TRBV27, the J call TRBJ2-2, with 9 positions matching TRBD2. There are 15 residues in the CDR3. Trimming removed 7 bases from V and 0 bases from J; junction bases left unmatched: 3. CDR1 MNHEY and CDR2 SMNVEV come from the germline V gene (reference sequence). The CDR3 is CASTLAGTNTGELFF. CDR3 DNA: TGTGCCAGCACCCTAGCGGGAACGAACACCGGGGAGCTGTTTTTT.

In its sample, this clone ranks as medium-sized. This chain connects TRBV27 to TRBJ2-2; 7 bases agree with TRBD1. The CDR3 covers 15 residues. The trim removed 0 bases at V and 6 bases at J, leaving 4 bases unmatched. Looked up from germline, CDR1 is MNHEY and CDR2 is SMNVEV (reference sequence). The CDR3 DNA reads TGTGCCAGCAGTTTATCTAGGGGGCCTGCCGGGGAGCTGTTTTTT. Translation gives CASSLSRGPAGELFF.

The chain recombines TRBV4-3 with TRBJ1-1; TRBD1 is a possible D gene (5 bases). This CDR3 spans 15 amino acids. Per the germline V gene, CDR1 is LGHNA and CDR2 is YSLEER. Trimming cost V 3 bases and J 1 base, with 12 bases left between them. The CDR3 DNA sequence: TGCGCCAGCAGCCACGCCGGGGGGACGAACACTGAAGCTTTCTTT. Amino acids: CASSHAGGTNTEAFF.

This clone was counted between two and nine times. CDR3 region: CASSDGGVFSPLHF. DNA of the CDR3: TGTGCCAGCAGTGACGGGGGCGTGTTTTCACCCCTCCACTTT. J is TRBJ1-6 and V is TRBV2; D may be TRBD1 (6 bases). Trimming took 3 bases from V and 9 from J, leaving 12 bases between them. In germline, CDR1 is SNHLY, CDR2 FYNNEI. The length of the CDR3 is 14 residues.

The chain employs TRBV27 and TRBJ1-6; D call uncertain. The CDR3 spans 15 residues. CDR1 MNHEY and CDR2 SMNVEV come from the germline V gene (reference sequence). Trimming shortened V by 6 bases and J by 8 bases, and 17 bases separated the two germline ends. CDR3 protein: CASRRSNRIDSPLHF. As DNA, the CDR3 is TGTGCCAGCAGGCGTTCCAACAGAATTGATTCACCCCTCCACTTT.

V and J are TRBV6-5 and TRBJ2-1, with TRBD2 matching 14 bases. Trimming removed 0 bases from V and 7 bases from J; junction bases left unmatched: 2. Germline V gene data show CDR1 as MNHEY and CDR2 as SVGAGI. The CDR3 covers 16 residues. CDR3 in amino acids: CASSYSRTSGGNEQFF. CDR3 sequence (DNA): TGTGCCAGCAGTTACTCCCGGACTAGCGGGGGGAATGAGCAGTTCTTC.

V and J are TRBV7-8 and TRBJ1-1, with 7 bases aligning to TRBD1. The CDR3 totals 14 residues. Germline V gene data show CDR1 as SGHVS and CDR2 as FQNEAQ. V lost 5 bases and J lost 6; bases outside the gene matches: 9. CDR3 protein: CASSTGLQGAEAFF. As DNA, the CDR3 is TGTGCCAGCAGCACGGGGCTTCAGGGGGCTGAAGCTTTCTTT.

V and J are TRBV9 and TRBJ2-5; 16 positions agree with TRBD2. Trimming at V came to 4 bases and at J to 4 bases, leaving 13 bases not matched to a gene. Per the germline V gene, CDR1 is SGDLS and CDR2 is YYNGEE. This CDR3 contains 19 residues. Written as DNA, the CDR3 is TGTGCCAGCAGCCCCCCGACCGGGACTAGCGGGGGGGCCCGAGAGACCCAGTACTTC. Translated: CASSPPTGTSGGARETQYF.

The rearrangement uses TRBV5-5 and TRBJ2-7; 11 bases align to TRBD1. Per germline, CDR1 SGHKS and CDR2 YYEKEE (reference sequence). CDR3 length: 16 residues. The J segment lost 3 bases and the V segment lost 2 bases, leaving 7 bases of the junction unmatched. CDR3 protein: CASSLTGTGGIYEQYF. The CDR3, as DNA: TGTGCCAGCAGCTTAACCGGGACAGGGGGAATCTACGAGCAGTACTTC.

In this sample, this clone turned up once. As the CDR3 is not closed by the conserved phenylalanine or tryptophan, this likely results from a read error. The DNA is left out, because the CDR3 cannot be placed on it with certainty; the CDR3 is given as TCRdb lists it. The CDR3 region is CSARGWGEAPL. The genes are TRBV20-1 and TRBJ2-7; TRBD2 is the table's D call, not checked against the DNA. The CDR3 is 11 residues long, ends included. CDR1 is DFQATT and CDR2 is SNEGSKA in the germline V gene (reference sequence).

The chain has TRBV7-2 and TRBJ1-6; 8 bases fit TRBD1. The CDR3 covers 15 residues. Germline V gene lookup returns CDR1 SGHTA and CDR2 FQGNSA. The trim removed 6 bases at V and 3 bases at J, leaving 4 bases unmatched. The CDR3 DNA reads as TGTGCCAGCAGTCCTGACAGGGGCTATAATTCACCCCTCCACTTT. Protein: CASSPDRGYNSPLHF.

This chain links TRBV5-1 with TRBJ2-3; 8 bases line up with TRBD1. This CDR3 contains 14 residues. The germline CDR1 and CDR2 sequences are SGHRS and YFSETQ. Trimming removed 6 bases from V and 3 bases from J; junction bases left unmatched: 6. The CDR3 here is CASTSGQGTDTQYF. The CDR3 DNA reads as TGCGCCAGCACCTCCGGACAGGGAACAGATACGCAGTATTTT.